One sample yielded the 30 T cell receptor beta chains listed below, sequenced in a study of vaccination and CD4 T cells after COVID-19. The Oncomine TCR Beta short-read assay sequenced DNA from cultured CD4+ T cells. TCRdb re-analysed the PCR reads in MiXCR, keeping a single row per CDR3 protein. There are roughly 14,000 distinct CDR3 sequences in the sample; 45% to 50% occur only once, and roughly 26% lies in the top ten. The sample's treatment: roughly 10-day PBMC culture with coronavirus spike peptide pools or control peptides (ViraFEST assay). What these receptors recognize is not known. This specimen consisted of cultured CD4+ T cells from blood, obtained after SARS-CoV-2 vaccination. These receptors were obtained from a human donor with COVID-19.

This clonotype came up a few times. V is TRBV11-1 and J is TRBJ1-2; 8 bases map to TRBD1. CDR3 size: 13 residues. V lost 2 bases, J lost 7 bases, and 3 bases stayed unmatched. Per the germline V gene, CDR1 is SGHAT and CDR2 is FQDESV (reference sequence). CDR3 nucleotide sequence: TGTGCCAGCAGCTTACAGACAGGGGTTGGCTACACCTTC. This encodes CASSLQTGVGYTF.

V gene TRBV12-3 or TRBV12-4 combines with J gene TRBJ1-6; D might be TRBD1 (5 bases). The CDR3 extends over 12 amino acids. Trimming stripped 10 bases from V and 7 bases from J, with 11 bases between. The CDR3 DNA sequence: TGTGCCACAGCTACAGGCAATTCACCCCTCCACTTT. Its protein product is CATATGNSPLHF.

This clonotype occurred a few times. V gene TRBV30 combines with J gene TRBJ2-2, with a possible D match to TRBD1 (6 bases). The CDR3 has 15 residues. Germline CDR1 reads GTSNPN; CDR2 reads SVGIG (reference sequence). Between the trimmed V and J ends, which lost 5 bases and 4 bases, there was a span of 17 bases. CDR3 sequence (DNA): TGTGCCTGGGACCCCGGACAGTACCTCACCGGGGAGCTGTTTTTT. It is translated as CAWDPGQYLTGELFF.

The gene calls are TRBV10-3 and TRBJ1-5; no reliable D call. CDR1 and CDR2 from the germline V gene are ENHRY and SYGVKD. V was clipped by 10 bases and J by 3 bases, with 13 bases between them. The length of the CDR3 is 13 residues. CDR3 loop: CATSSGYNQPQHF. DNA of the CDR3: TGTGCCACTTCCTCGGGGTACAATCAGCCCCAGCATTTT.

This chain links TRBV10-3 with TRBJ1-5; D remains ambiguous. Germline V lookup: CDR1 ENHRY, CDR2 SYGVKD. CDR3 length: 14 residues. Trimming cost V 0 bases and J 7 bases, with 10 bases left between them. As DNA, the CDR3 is TGTGCCATCAGTGAGTCAAGGGTCGGACAGCCCCAGCATTTT. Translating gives CAISESRVGQPQHF.

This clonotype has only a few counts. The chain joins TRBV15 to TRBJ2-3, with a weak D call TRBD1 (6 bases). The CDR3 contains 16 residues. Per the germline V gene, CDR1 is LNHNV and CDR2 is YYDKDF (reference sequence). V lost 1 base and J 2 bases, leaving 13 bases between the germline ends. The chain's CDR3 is CATSRGAQGPTDTQYF. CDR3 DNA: TGTGCCACCAGCAGAGGGGCACAGGGACCCACAGATACGCAGTATTTT.

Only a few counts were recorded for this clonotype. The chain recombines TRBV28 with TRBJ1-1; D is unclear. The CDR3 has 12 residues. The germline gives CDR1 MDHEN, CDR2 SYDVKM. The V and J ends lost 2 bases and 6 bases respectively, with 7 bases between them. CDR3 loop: CASSLGIAEAFF. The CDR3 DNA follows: TGTGCCAGCAGTTTAGGGATCGCTGAAGCTTTCTTT.

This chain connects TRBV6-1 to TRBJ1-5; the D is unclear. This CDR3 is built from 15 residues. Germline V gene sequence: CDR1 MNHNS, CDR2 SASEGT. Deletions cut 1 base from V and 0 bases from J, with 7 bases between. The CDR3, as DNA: TGTGCCAGCAGTGAAGTGACGTTTAGCAATCAGCCCCAGCATTTT. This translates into CASSEVTFSNQPQHF.

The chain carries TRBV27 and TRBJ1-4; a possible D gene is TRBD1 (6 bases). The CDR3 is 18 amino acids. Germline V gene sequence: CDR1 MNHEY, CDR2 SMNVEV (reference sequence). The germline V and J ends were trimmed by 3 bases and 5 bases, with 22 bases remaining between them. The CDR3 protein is CASSFPDSPLSHNEKLFF. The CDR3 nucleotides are TGTGCCAGCAGTTTTCCGGACAGCCCCCTCAGCCACAATGAAAAACTGTTTTTT.

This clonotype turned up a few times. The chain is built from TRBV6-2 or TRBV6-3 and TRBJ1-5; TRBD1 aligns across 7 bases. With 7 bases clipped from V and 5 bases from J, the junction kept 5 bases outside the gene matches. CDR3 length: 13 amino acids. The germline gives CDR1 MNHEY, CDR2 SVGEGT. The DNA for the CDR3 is TGTGCCAGCACCGAGACAGGGTATCAGCCCCAGCATTTT. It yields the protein CASTETGYQPQHF.

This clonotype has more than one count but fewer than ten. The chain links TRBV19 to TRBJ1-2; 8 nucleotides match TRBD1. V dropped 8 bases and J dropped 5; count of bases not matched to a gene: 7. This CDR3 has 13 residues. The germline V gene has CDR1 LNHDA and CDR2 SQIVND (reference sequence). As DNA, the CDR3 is TGTGCCAGTTCCCAGGGGGCGGAGTATGGCTACACCTTC. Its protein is CASSQGAEYGYTF.

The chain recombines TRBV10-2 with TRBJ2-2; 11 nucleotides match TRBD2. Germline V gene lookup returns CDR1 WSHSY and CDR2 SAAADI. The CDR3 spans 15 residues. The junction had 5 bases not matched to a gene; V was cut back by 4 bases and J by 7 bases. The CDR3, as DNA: TGCGCCAGCAGTGTTGTAGCGGGGGGGCTCGGGGAGCTGTTTTTT. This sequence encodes CASSVVAGGLGELFF.

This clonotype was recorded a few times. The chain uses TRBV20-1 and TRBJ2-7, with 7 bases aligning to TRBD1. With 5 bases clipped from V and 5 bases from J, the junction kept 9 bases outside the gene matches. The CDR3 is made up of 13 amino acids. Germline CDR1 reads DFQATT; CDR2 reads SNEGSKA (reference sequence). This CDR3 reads CSARKTGRDEQYF. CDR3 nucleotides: TGCAGTGCTCGTAAGACAGGGCGGGACGAGCAGTACTTC.

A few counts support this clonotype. This chain's CDR3 is CASRTTSGEETQYF. The CDR3 DNA reads TGCGCCAGCAGGACGACTAGCGGTGAAGAGACCCAGTACTTC. The chain links TRBV5-1 to TRBJ2-5; 9 nucleotides match TRBD2. CDR3 length: 14 residues. CDR1 is SGHRS and CDR2 is YFSETQ in the germline V gene. The ends lost 5 bases at V and 3 bases at J; junction bases unmatched: 5. The variable domain in full, completed from reference TRBV5-1 and TRBJ2-5, reads KAGVTQTPRYLIKTRGQQVTLSCSPISGHRSVSWYQQTPGQGLQFLFEYFSETQRNKGNFPGRFSGRQFSNSRSEMNVSTLELGDSALYLCASRTTSGEETQYFGPGTRLLVL.

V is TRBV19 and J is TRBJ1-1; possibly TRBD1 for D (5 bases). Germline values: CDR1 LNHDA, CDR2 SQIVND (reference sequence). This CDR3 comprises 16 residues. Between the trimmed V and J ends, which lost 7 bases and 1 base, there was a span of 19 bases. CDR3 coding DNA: TGTGCCAGTACCTTAGGCGGGGCAGGGAGGAACACTGAAGCTTTCTTT. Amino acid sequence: CASTLGGAGRNTEAFF.

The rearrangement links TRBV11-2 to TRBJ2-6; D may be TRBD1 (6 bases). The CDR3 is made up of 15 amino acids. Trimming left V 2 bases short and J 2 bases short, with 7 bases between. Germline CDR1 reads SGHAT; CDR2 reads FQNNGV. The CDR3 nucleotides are TGTGCCAGCAGCTTACCAGGGGCTGGGGCCAACGTCCTGACTTTC. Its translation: CASSLPGAGANVLTF.

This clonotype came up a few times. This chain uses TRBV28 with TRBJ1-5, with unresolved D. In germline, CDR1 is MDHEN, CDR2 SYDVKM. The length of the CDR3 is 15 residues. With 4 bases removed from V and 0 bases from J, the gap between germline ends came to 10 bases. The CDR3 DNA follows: TGTGCCAGCAGTTCGTTGGTGAATAGCAATCAGCCCCAGCATTTT. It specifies CASSSLVNSNQPQHF.

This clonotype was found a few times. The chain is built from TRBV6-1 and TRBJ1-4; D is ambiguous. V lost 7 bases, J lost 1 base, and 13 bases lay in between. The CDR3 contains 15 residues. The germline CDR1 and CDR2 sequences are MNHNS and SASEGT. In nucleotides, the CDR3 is TGTGCCAGCATACCCTCTTGGGGAACTAATGAAAAACTGTTTTTT. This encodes CASIPSWGTNEKLFF.

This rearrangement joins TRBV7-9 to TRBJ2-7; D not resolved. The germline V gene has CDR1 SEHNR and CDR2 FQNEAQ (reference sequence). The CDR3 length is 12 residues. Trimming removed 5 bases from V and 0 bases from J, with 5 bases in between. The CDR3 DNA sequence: TGTGCCAGCAGCGTCAGCTCCTACGAGCAGTACTTC. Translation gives CASSVSSYEQYF.

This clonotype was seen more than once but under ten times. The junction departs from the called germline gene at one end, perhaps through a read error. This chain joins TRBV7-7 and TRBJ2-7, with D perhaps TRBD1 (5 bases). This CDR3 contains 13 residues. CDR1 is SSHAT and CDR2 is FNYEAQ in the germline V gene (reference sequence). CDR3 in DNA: TGTGCTAGCAGCTTAAGCAGGGACTACGAGCAGTACTTC. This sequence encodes CASSLSRDYEQYF.

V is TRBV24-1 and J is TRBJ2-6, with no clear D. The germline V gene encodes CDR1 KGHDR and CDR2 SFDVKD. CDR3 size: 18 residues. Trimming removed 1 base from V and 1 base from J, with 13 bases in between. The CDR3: CATSDFEPPRSGANVLTF. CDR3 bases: TGTGCCACCAGTGATTTTGAACCCCCGCGGTCTGGGGCCAACGTCCTGACTTTC.

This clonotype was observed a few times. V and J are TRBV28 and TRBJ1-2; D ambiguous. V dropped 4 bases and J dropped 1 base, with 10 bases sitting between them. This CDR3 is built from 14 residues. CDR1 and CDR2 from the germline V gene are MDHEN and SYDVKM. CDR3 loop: CASSSYDVNYGYTF. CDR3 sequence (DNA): TGTGCCAGCAGTTCATACGACGTTAACTATGGCTACACCTTC.

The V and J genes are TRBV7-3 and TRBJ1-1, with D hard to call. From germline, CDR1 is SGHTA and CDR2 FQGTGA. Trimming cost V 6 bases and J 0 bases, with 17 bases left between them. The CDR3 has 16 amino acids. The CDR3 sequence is CASSLAGGVMNTEAFF. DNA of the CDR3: TGTGCCAGCAGTCTTGCAGGTGGGGTTATGAACACTGAAGCTTTCTTT.

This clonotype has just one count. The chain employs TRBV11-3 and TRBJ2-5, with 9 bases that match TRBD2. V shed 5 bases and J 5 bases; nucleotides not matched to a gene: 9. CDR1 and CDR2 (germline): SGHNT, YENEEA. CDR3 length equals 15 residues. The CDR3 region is CASSPAGGFTETQYF. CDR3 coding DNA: TGTGCCAGCAGCCCCGCGGGAGGGTTTACCGAGACCCAGTACTTC.

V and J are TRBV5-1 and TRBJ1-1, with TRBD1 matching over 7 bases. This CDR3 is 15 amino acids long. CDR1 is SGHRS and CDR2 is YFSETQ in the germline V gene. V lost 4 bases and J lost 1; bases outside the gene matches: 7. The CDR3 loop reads CASSPETGRNTEAFF. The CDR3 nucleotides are TGCGCCAGCAGCCCAGAGACAGGGAGGAACACTGAAGCTTTCTTT.

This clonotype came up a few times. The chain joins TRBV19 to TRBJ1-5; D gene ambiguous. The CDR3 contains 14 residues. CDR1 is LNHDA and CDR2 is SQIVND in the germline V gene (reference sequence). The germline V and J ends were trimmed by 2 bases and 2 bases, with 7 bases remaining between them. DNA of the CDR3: TGTGCCAGTAGTATAAACGTGGGCAATCAGCCCCAGCATTTT. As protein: CASSINVGNQPQHF.

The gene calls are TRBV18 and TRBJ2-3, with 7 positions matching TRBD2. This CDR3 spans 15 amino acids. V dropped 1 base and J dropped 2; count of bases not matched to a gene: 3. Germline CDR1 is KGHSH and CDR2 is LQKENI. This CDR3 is CASSPQRGHTDTQYF. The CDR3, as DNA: TGTGCCAGCTCACCACAGCGGGGCCACACAGATACGCAGTATTTT.

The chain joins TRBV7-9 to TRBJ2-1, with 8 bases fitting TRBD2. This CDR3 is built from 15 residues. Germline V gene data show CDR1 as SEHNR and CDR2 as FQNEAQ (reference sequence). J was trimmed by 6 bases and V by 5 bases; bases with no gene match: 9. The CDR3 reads CASSQLAGYPNEQFF. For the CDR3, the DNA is TGTGCCAGCAGCCAGCTAGCGGGTTACCCCAATGAGCAGTTCTTC.

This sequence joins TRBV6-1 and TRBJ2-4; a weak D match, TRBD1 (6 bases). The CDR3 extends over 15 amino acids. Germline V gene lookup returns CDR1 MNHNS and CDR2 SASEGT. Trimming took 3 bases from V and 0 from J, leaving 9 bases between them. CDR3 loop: CASSDPGVAKNIQYF. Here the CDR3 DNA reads TGTGCCAGCAGTGACCCAGGGGTAGCCAAAAACATTCAGTACTTC.

For the CDR3, the DNA is TGTGCCTGGAGTGATCGGTCGCAGGGCTACACCTTC. Its translation is CAWSDRSQGYTF. V is TRBV30 and J is TRBJ1-2; no definite D call. Germline CDR1 GTSNPN, CDR2 SVGIG (reference sequence). The CDR3 runs to 12 residues. V lost 1 base to trimming and J lost 8 bases, with 11 bases between them.